This record covers a single T cell receptor (beta chain). The antigen remains unidentified. Germline CDR1 MNHEY, CDR2 SVGAGI. CDR3 size: 16 residues. V was clipped by 2 bases and J by 2 bases; unmatched bases: 8. This entry comes from a study of cytomegalovirus exposure and HLA in healthy donors. Broader study findings: Associated with HLA alleles at 0.05 false discovery rate in a later analysis were 17,000 or so TCR beta sequences.

Primers for the PCR totalled 60 Vbeta and 13 Jbeta. TCRdb keeps only in-frame clones here, not all; method: immunoSEQ multiplex PCR. The data contain some 150,000 clones, around 78% of them seen just once; the ten biggest clones take up 1.8%. The gene calls are TRBV6-5 and TRBJ2-5, with 7 bases matching TRBD1. This TCR derives from a female donor in good health and CMV-seropositive. Sequenced material: PBMCs. CDR3 region: CASSYKGGGRQETQYF. The CDR3 region has the DNA TGTGCCAGCAGTTACAAAGGGGGCGGTCGACAAGAGACCCAGTACTTC.